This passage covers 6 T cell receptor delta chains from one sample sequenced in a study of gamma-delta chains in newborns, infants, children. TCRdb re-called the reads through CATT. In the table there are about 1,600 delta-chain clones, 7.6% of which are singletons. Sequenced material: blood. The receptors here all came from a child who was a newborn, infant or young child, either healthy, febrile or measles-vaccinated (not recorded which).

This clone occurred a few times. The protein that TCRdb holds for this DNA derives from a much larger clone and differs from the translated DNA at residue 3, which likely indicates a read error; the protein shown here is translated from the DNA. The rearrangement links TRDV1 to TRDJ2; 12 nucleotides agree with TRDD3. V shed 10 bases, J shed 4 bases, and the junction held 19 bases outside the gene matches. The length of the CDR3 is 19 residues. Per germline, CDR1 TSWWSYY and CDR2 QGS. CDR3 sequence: CAPGLHAKILGDTTAQLFF. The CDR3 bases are TGTGCTCCTGGACTCCACGCTAAAATACTGGGGGATACGACAGCACAACTCTTCTTT.

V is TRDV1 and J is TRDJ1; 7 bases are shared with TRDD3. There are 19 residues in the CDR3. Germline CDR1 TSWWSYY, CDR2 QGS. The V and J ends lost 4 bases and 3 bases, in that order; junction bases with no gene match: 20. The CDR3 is CALGGTYELGGGYADKLIF. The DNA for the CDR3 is TGTGCTCTTGGGGGTACCTATGAGCTGGGGGGGGGGTACGCCGATAAACTCATCTTT.

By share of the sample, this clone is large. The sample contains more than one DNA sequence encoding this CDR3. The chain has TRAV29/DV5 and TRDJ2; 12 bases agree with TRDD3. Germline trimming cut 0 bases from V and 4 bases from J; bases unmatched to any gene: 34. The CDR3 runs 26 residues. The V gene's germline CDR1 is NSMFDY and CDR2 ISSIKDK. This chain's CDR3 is CAASDGGGRYSGLLGDTPPRTAQLFF. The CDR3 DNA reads TGTGCAGCAAGCGACGGGGGTGGACGATATTCCGGCCTACTGGGGGATACCCCCCCCCGGACAGCACAACTCTTCTTT.

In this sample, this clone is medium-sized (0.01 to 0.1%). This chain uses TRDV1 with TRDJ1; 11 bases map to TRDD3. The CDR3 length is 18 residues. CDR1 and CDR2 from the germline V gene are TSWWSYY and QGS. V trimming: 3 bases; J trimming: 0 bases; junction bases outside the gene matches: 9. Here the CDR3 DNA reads TGTGCTCTTGGGGAGTACTGGGGGATATCCGAGTACACCGATAAACTCATCTTT. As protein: CALGEYWGISEYTDKLIF.

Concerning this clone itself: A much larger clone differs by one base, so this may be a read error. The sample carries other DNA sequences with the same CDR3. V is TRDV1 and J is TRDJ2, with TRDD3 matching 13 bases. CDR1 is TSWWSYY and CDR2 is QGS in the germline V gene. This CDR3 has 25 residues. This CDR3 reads CALGEISYPRLLGDTRPLLTAQLFF. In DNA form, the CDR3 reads TGCGCTCTTGGGGAAATTTCCTATCCCCGTTTACTGGGGGATACGCGGCCCCTTCTGACAGCACAACTCTTCTTT.

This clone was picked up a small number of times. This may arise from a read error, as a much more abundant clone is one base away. CDR3 DNA sequence: TGTGCTCTCGGCCCTACGTTACAGGAAATTCAGGTTCGATCTCCTTTGACAGCACAACCCTTCTTT. Encoded protein: CALGPTLQEIQVRSPLTAQPFF. The chain combines TRDV1 with TRDJ2, with D possibly being TRDD1 or TRDD2 (5 bases each). The CDR3 spans 22 residues. Germline V gene sequence: CDR1 TSWWSYY, CDR2 QGS.